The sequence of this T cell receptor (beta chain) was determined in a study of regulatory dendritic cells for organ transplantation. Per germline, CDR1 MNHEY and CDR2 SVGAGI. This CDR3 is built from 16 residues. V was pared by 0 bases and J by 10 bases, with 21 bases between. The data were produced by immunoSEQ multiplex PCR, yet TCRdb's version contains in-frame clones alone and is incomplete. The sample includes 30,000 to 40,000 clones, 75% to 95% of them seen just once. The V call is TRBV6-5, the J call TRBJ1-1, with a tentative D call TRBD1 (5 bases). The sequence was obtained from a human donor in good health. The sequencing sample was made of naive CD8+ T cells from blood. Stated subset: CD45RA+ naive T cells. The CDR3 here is CASSYSGPPPTGGAFF. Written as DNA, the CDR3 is TGTGCCAGCAGTTACTCGGGTCCCCCCCCGACCGGGGGAGCTTTCTTT.